This T cell receptor (beta chain) is from a study of identical twins. The donors were all healthy and Caucasian. Trimming removed 6 bases from V and 0 bases from J, with 11 bases in between. From germline, CDR1 is MNHNS and CDR2 SASEGT. The CDR3 extends over 14 amino acids. Through template switching, a universal primer site was introduced, and the cDNA contained unique molecular identifiers. TCRdb independently ran MiXCR on the 5' RACE reads; one entry per CDR3 protein. The sample records approximately 700,000 distinct CDR3 sequences, 5.5% to 6.5% being singletons. This clonotype was picked up a small number of times. Its cognate antigen is unknown. Whole-study findings and limits: Twins shared out-of-frame alpha sequences with excess low generation probability. Sharing of beta out-of-frame sequences by twins showed a weaker excess.

This TCR came from a young man in good health. The rearrangement links TRBV6-1 to TRBJ2-5, with D possibly TRBD1 on 6 matching bases. Sequences were obtained from naive T cells sorted from blood. CDR3 sequence: CASSLGAYQETQYF. The CDR3 region has the DNA TGTGCCAGCAGCCTGGGGGCGTACCAAGAGACCCAGTACTTC.